These 14 T cell receptor beta chains were all obtained from the same sample, sequenced in a study of cytomegalovirus exposure and HLA in healthy donors. The PCR contained 60 Vbeta and 13 Jbeta primers. Here immunoSEQ multiplex PCR was the method, and the copy in TCRdb shows in-frame clones only, minus some. Altogether about 140,000 clones are present, approximately 84% being singletons, with the ten largest covering approximately 1.5%. Material for sequencing was PBMCs. The receptors originated from a man aged 30 to 39 in good health and CMV-seropositive.

The chain joins TRBV7-2 to TRBJ2-1; 13 nucleotides match TRBD2. Germline CDR1 SGHTA, CDR2 FQGNSA. J was trimmed by 8 bases and V by 6 bases; bases with no gene match: 1. The CDR3 is 13 residues long. CDR3 sequence reads: CASRGTSGDEQFF. The CDR3 DNA follows: TGTGCCAGCAGAGGGACTAGCGGGGATGAGCAGTTCTTC.

The chain has TRBV7-2 and TRBJ1-1, with 8 nucleotides matching TRBD1. Germline V lookup: CDR1 SGHTA, CDR2 FQGNSA. CDR3 size: 14 residues. Trimming at V came to 5 bases and at J to 4 bases, leaving 6 bases not matched to a gene. CDR3 nucleotides: TGTGCCAGCAGCCCAGGGGGCCCGGGCACTGAAGCTTTCTTT. This codes for CASSPGGPGTEAFF. The full variable domain, completed using reference TRBV7-2 and TRBJ1-1, is GAGVSQSPSNKVTEKGKDVELRCDPISGHTALYWYRQSLGQGLEFLIYFQGNSAPDKSGLPSDRFSAERTGGSVSTLTIQRTQQEDSAVYLCASSPGGPGTEAFFGQGTRLTVV.

The CDR3 region has the DNA TGCGCCAGCAGTTCCGGGACTAGCAGAATCGAGACCCAGTACTTC. Translated: CASSSGTSRIETQYF. The V gene is TRBV5-1, the J gene TRBJ2-5; 9 bases map to TRBD2. The CDR3 contains 15 residues. The V gene end was trimmed by 5 bases and the J gene end by 5 bases; junction bases not matched to a gene: 10. Per the germline V gene, CDR1 is SGHRS and CDR2 is YFSETQ.

V is TRBV9 and J is TRBJ1-4; unclear D gene. V lost 0 bases and J lost 14, with 14 bases in between. Per germline, CDR1 SGDLS and CDR2 YYNGEE. This CDR3 comprises 13 residues. Written as DNA, the CDR3 is TGTGCCAGCAGCGTAGACCCGACAAGTAGGCTGTTTTTT. Its translation is CASSVDPTSRLFF.

V and J are TRBV7-3 and TRBJ2-7, with D perhaps TRBD1 (6 bases). Germline CDR1 is SGHTA and CDR2 is FQGTGA. Deletions cut 5 bases from V and 5 bases from J, with 13 bases between. The CDR3 consists of 13 residues. The CDR3 sequence: CASSEQAGDEQYF. The CDR3 DNA reads TGTGCCAGCAGCGAACAAGCAGGGGACGAGCAGTACTTC.

This sequence joins TRBV9 and TRBJ2-5; a possible D gene is TRBD2 (5 bases). V gave up 0 bases and J gave up 1 base, with 13 bases separating them. The CDR3 is 16 amino acids. The germline gives CDR1 SGDLS, CDR2 YYNGEE. CDR3 bases: TGTGCCAGCAGCGTAGCTACGTGGACTCCCCAAGAGACCCAGTACTTC. This codes for CASSVATWTPQETQYF.

There are a few counts of this clone. The CDR3: CASSTIPSGRSGEQYF. DNA for the CDR3: TGTGCCAGCAGCACGATCCCTAGCGGGCGCTCAGGAGAGCAGTACTTC. The chain combines TRBV5-6 with TRBJ2-7, with 8 bases that match TRBD2. The J segment lost 7 bases and the V segment lost 4 bases, leaving 16 bases of the junction unmatched. Germline loops: CDR1 SGHDT, CDR2 YYEEEE. This CDR3 has 16 amino acids.

The V gene is TRBV13, the J gene TRBJ2-3; 8 nucleotides align to TRBD2. Trimming cost V 4 bases and J 6 bases; bases outside gene matches: 15. This CDR3 has 17 amino acids. CDR1 PRHDT and CDR2 FYEKMQ come from the germline V gene (reference sequence). This CDR3 reads CASSSTFPGLGSDTQYF. As DNA, the CDR3 is TGTGCCAGCAGCTCTACCTTCCCGGGACTAGGTTCCGATACGCAGTATTTT.

The chain recombines TRBV5-1 with TRBJ2-2; 8 bases match TRBD1. The trim removed 4 bases at V and 7 bases at J, leaving 6 bases unmatched. Germline V gene sequence: CDR1 SGHRS, CDR2 YFSETQ. The CDR3 contains 14 residues. This CDR3 is CASSGQGASGELFF. For the CDR3, the DNA is TGCGCCAGCAGCGGTCAGGGGGCCAGCGGGGAGCTGTTTTTT.

The rearrangement uses TRBV30 and TRBJ2-5; 8 nucleotides line up with TRBD2. The CDR3 covers 16 residues. From germline, CDR1 is GTSNPN and CDR2 SVGIG (reference sequence). V shed 2 bases and J 6 bases; nucleotides not matched to a gene: 14. DNA for the CDR3: TGTGCCTGGAGTCCCCCGGGAGGGAGAAAGAAAAAGACCCAGTACTTC. Residues: CAWSPPGGRKKKTQYF.

CDR3 region: CASSHPLGEQFF. The CDR3 DNA follows: TGTGCCAGCAGCCACCCCCTAGGTGAGCAGTTCTTC. This sequence joins TRBV7-3 and TRBJ2-1, with D uncertain. This CDR3 has 12 amino acids. In germline, CDR1 is SGHTA, CDR2 FQGTGA. Trimming left V 5 bases short and J 9 bases short, with 11 bases between.

This chain connects TRBV5-6 to TRBJ2-7; 7 bases map to TRBD1. The V gene end was trimmed by 0 bases and the J gene end by 3 bases; junction bases not matched to a gene: 6. The CDR3 is 15 residues long. CDR1 SGHDT and CDR2 YYEEEE come from the germline V gene. This CDR3 reads CASSLEGAAFYEQYF. The CDR3 DNA is TGTGCCAGCAGCTTGGAGGGGGCCGCATTCTACGAGCAGTACTTC.

V usage is TRBV7-6 and J usage is TRBJ2-1, with D unresolved. This CDR3 is built from 16 residues. Per the germline V gene, CDR1 is SGHVS and CDR2 is FNYEAQ. Trimming removed 5 bases from V and 4 bases from J, with 18 bases in between. DNA of the CDR3: TGTGCCAGCAGCCCCCTGGGCATTGGGTTTTACAATGAGCAGTTCTTC. It specifies CASSPLGIGFYNEQFF.

This clone was observed a handful of times. This rearrangement joins TRBV5-4 to TRBJ2-5, with 9 bases matching TRBD1. The V gene's germline CDR1 is SGHNT and CDR2 YYREEE (reference sequence). CDR3 length equals 13 residues. The J segment lost 3 bases and the V segment lost 4 bases, leaving 1 base of the junction unmatched. CDR3 DNA sequence: TGTGCCAGCAGCCGGGACAGGGAAGAGACCCAGTACTTC. Translated: CASSRDREETQYF. Drawing the rest from reference TRBV5-4 and TRBJ2-5, the complete variable domain is ETGVTQSPTHLIKTRGQQVTLRCSSQSGHNTVSWYQQALGQGPQFIFQYYREEENGRGNFPPRFSGLQFPNYSSELNVNALELDDSALYLCASSRDREETQYFGPGTRLLVL.